This T cell receptor beta chain emerged from a study of blood T cell repertoires in COVID-19 (dated by TCRdb to about 2020). With respect to the entire study: Samples covering the acute and convalescent phases of COVID-19 were provided by collaborators in the United States, Italy and Spain. The prospective study material was composed of cDNA or gDNA derived from T cells, B-cell-depleted T cells, or PBMCs. A freely available public database, intended as a resource for researchers studying the immune response to SARS-CoV-2, is where the repertoires were released. Subjects who had been exposed to COVID-19, were actively infected with it, or had recovered from it provided the deeply sampled blood TCRbeta repertoires that made up the dataset. Samples came from the ongoing ImmuneRACE study (first 160 participants) plus 1,254 subjects from 6 global collaborators. Where available, HLA class I and class II types were taken from metadata supplied by the sample provider and were not determined by assay-based typing. Sample metadata almost always included a de-identified subject ID, COVID-19 status, age in years and sex. The full study reports these points: The amount of clinical and demographic metadata varied by source and participant and was provided uncurated.

To note about this clone: Its target antigen remains unknown. There are no base qualities to consult, and no much larger clone falls within one base.

TCRbeta CDR3 regions were amplified from genomic DNA by means of the immunoSEQ Assay, a bias-controlled multiplex PCR. The authors processed their data as follows. Within the assay, amplification of reference gene primers was used to estimate how many nucleated cells each sample contained. To quantify the absolute abundance of each unique TCRbeta CDR3 rearrangement, sequence reads were collapsed and filtered. For each sample, productive Simpson clonality was calculated as the square root of Simpson's diversity index across productive rearrangements. TCRdb limited this immuneACCESS table to in-frame rearrangements with V and J called. A share of clones is missing; checked studies link under half to unresolved V genes, and the rest is unexplained. V and J calls and clone size come straight from that table; D and trimming were deduced from the DNA. The sample table shows about 120,000 clones, and nearly 90% are seen once. The ten largest clones take up 3.5% to 4.5% of the sample.

At one collaborating source in Seattle, patients were enrolled during active infection and were followed longitudinally through the course of disease. The collaborating institutions used their own protocols to collect whole blood in K2EDTA tubes. For TCRbeta analysis, collaborators shipped samples as frozen whole blood, isolated PBMCs, or DNA extracted from either of those sample types. Trimming at the junction amounts to 5 bases on V and 3 bases on J, and the germline ends lie 10 bases apart. The CDR3 has 13 amino acids, counting the end cysteine and phenylalanine. Here the CDR3 DNA is all that survives: 39 bases in frame from base 1. The germline V gene (reference sequence) yields SEHNR for CDR1 and FQNEAQ for CDR2.

This clonotype originated in an older woman with COVID-19, enrolled during active disease. The material sequenced was peripheral blood. The rearrangement combines TRBV7-9 with TRBJ1-1; no D gene call is confident. The DNA reads TGTGCCAGCAGCCGTAATCGAGACACTGAAGCTTTCTTT. Translated, it gives CASSRNRDTEAFF.